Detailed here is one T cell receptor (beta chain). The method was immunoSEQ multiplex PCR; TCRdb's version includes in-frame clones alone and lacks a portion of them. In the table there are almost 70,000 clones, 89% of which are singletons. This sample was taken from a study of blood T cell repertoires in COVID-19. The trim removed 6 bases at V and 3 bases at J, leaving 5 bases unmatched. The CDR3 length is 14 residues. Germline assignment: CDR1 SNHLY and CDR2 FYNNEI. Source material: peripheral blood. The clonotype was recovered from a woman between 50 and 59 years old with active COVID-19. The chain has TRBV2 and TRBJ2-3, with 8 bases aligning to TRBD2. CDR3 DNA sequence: TGTGCCAGCAGGCCGGGACTAGGGACAGATACGCAGTATTTT. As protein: CASRPGLGTDTQYF.